This entry lists 7 T cell receptor beta chains sequenced from one sample in a study of blood T cells in healthy people across ages. A second PCR of 7 to 11 cycles used a sample-barcoded 5' primer and a J-beta primer mix. Using its own MiXCR run on the 5' RACE reads, TCRdb lists one record per CDR3 protein. The data contain 750,000 to 950,000 distinct CDR3 sequences, about 29% of them singletons. The sample was also linked to a second study, of T cells of mothers and their children.

Specimen: blood. The receptors come from a woman in her thirties or forties in good health.

This clonotype occurred a few times. A read error may produce the germline difference seen at one junction end. The J gene is TRBJ2-7, the V gene TRBV20-1; possibly TRBD1 for D (6 bases). The CDR3 extends over 12 amino acids. CDR1 and CDR2 from the germline V gene are DFQATT and SNEGSKA (reference sequence). The CDR3 sequence is CSAIPTGREQYF. CDR3 bases: TGCAGCGCTATTCCAACAGGGCGGGAGCAGTACTTC.

V usage is TRBV20-1 and J usage is TRBJ1-5, with unresolved D. The CDR3 is 12 amino acids. The germline V gene encodes CDR1 DFQATT and CDR2 SNEGSKA (reference sequence). V was trimmed by 5 bases and J by 4 bases, leaving 9 bases between them. The CDR3 coding sequence is TGCAGTGCTGGGAGGAGGAATCAGCCCCAGCATTTT. It translates to CSAGRRNQPQHF.

To note about this clonotype: A junction boundary mismatches the germline segment, possibly from a read error. The V and J genes are TRBV7-3 and TRBJ1-2; TRBD1 is a possible D gene (5 bases). The CDR3 is 15 residues long. CDR1 and CDR2 (germline): SGHTA, FQGTGA. CDR3 nucleotide sequence: TGTACCAGCAGCCCCTTAAGCAGGGTTGGCTTTGGCTACACCTTC. Translation gives CTSSPLSRVGFGYTF. Filled out from reference TRBV7-3 and TRBJ1-2, the complete variable domain reads GAGVSQTPSNKVTEKGKYVELRCDPISGHTALYWYRQSLGQGPEFLIYFQGTGAADDSGLPNDRFFAVRPEGSVSTLKIQRTERGDSAVYLCTSSPLSRVGFGYTFGSGTRLTVV.

The chain is built from TRBV9 and TRBJ2-2; TRBD2 is a possible D gene (5 bases). V lost 0 bases and J 4 bases, leaving 10 bases between the germline ends. Germline values: CDR1 SGDLS, CDR2 YYNGEE. The CDR3 length is 15 residues. As DNA, the CDR3 is TGTGCCAGCAGCGTAGAAGTTAGCGCCACCGGGGAGCTGTTTTTT. Encoded protein: CASSVEVSATGELFF.

This clonotype occurred a few times. The chain uses TRBV5-1 and TRBJ1-2, with 8 bases that match TRBD1. V lost 4 bases and J lost 1; bases outside the gene matches: 6. Germline lookup yields CDR1 SGHRS and CDR2 YFSETQ. This CDR3 comprises 15 residues. CDR3 protein: CASSTGQGVNYGYTF. The CDR3 DNA sequence: TGCGCCAGCAGCACCGGACAGGGCGTTAACTATGGCTACACCTTC.

This clonotype was counted only a few times. The rearrangement joins TRBV18 to TRBJ2-7; 9 bases line up with TRBD1. The germline gives CDR1 KGHSH, CDR2 LQKENI. V gave up 4 bases and J gave up 2 bases; unmatched junction bases: 6. The CDR3 is made up of 15 amino acids. The CDR3 region is CASSRTGAPTYEQYF. The CDR3 DNA sequence: TGTGCCAGCTCACGGACAGGGGCACCCACCTACGAGCAGTACTTC.

V usage is TRBV20-1 and J usage is TRBJ2-7; 10 nucleotides line up with TRBD1. CDR3 length: 14 amino acids. CDR1 DFQATT and CDR2 SNEGSKA come from the germline V gene (reference sequence). The V gene end was trimmed by 2 bases and the J gene end by 2 bases; junction bases not matched to a gene: 3. CDR3 residues: CSARPGTGAYEQYF. For the CDR3, the DNA is TGCAGTGCTAGACCCGGGACAGGGGCCTACGAGCAGTACTTC.